This T cell receptor beta chain comes out of a study of blood T cell repertoires in COVID-19 (dated by TCRdb to 2018 to 2020). About the full investigation: Samples covering the acute and convalescent phases of COVID-19 were provided by collaborators in the United States, Italy and Spain. Where available, HLA class I and class II types were taken from metadata supplied by the sample provider and were not determined by assay-based typing. Samples came from the ongoing ImmuneRACE study (first 160 participants) plus 1,254 subjects from 6 global collaborators. The dataset comprised deeply sampled blood TCRbeta repertoires from subjects exposed to, actively infected with, or recovered from COVID-19. The sample metadata nearly always contained a de-identified subject ID, COVID-19 status, age in years and sex. The repertoires were released in a freely available public database intended as a resource for research on the immune response to SARS-CoV-2. The prospective study material was composed of cDNA or gDNA derived from T cells, B-cell-depleted T cells, or PBMCs. What the study reported, not specific to this receptor: Clinical and demographic metadata were provided uncurated, with the amount varying by source and participant.

As to this clone: What antigen it recognizes has not been identified. The sample holds no much larger clone one base away, and base qualities are not on file.

The immunoSEQ Assay, a bias-controlled multiplex PCR, was used to amplify TCRbeta CDR3 regions from genomic DNA. The published analysis was carried out like this. Nucleated cell counts per sample were estimated from amplification of reference gene primers within the assay. To quantify the absolute abundance of each unique TCRbeta CDR3 rearrangement, sequence reads were collapsed and filtered. For each sample, productive Simpson clonality was calculated by taking the square root of Simpson's diversity index across productive rearrangements. The clones in this table, taken by TCRdb from immuneACCESS, are in-frame only. Not every clone is retained; where verified, under half of the shortfall comes from an unresolved V gene, and the cause of the rest is unknown. The V and J calls and clone size come from that table; D and trimming were worked out from the DNA. In this sample the table shows roughly 52,000 clones, approximately 80% of which occur a single time. About 6% of the sample is taken by the ten largest.

The V end loses 5 bases and the J end loses 4 bases, and a stretch of 17 bases separates them. The CDR3 runs 15 residues from the cysteine to the phenylalanine. Solely the CDR3 DNA is kept, with 45 bases framed from the first base. The germline V gene encodes CDR1 MNHEY and CDR2 SVGAGI. Collaborating institutions collected whole blood in K2EDTA tubes following their own protocols. For TCRbeta analysis, collaborators shipped samples as frozen whole blood, isolated PBMCs, or DNA extracted from either of those sample types. The sequence derives from a human donor in a cohort sampled during active or convalescent COVID-19. What was sequenced was peripheral blood. The chain is assembled from TRBV6-5 and TRBJ2-5; TRBD1 is perhaps the D gene, given 5 matching bases. The DNA sequence reads TGTGCCAGCAGTATAGGGGCTCGGGTGGGAGAGACCCAGTACTTC. This codes for CASSIGARVGETQYF.